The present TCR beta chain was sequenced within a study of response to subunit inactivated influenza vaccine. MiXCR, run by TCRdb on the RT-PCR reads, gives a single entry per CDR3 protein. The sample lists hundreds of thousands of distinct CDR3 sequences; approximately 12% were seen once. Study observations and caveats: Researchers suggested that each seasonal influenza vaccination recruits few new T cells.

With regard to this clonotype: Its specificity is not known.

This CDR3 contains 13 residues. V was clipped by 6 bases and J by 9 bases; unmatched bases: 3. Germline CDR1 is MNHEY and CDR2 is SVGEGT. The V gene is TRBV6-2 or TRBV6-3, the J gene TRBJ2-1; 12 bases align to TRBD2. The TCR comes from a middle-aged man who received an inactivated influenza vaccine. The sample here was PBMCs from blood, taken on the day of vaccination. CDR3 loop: CASRLAGGGEQFF. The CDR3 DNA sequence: TGTGCCAGCAGGCTAGCGGGAGGGGGTGAGCAGTTCTTC.